Listed below are T cell receptor beta chains from one sample, sequenced in a study of OX40 agonist ivuxolimab in advanced cancers. Profiling relied on immunoSEQ multiplex PCR, and the TCRdb table lists in-frame clones only, not all of them. In the table there are about 38,000 clones, around 80% of which are singletons. Source: CD4+ or CD8+ T cells sorted from blood, taken in a trial of the OX40 agonist ivuxolimab. The receptor set was obtained from an adult with an advanced solid tumor such as melanoma, head and neck, liver or kidney cancer. The CDR3 runs from the conserved cysteine through the conserved F or W. The order of the fields is clone size, J gene, D gene, V gene, CDR3 protein. The D gene is left open where the match is weak. Clone size is stated in some rows and not others, as once, few, many or a class when expanded.

clone size: .; J gene: TRBJ2-4; D gene: .; V gene: TRBV2; CDR3 protein: CASSDLITAKNIQYF
clone size: .; J gene: TRBJ2-3; D gene: .; V gene: TRBV4-1; CDR3 protein: CASSPHSADTQYF
clone size: .; J gene: TRBJ2-5; D gene: TRBD1; V gene: TRBV6-6; CDR3 protein: CASRGGTGKETQYF
clone size: once; J gene: TRBJ2-5; D gene: .; V gene: TRBV10-3; CDR3 protein: CAISAGQETQYF
clone size: .; J gene: TRBJ2-3; D gene: TRBD2; V gene: TRBV6-1; CDR3 protein: CASSERVGFSGRTADTQYF
clone size: .; J gene: TRBJ2-1; D gene: .; V gene: TRBV7-3; CDR3 protein: CASSPDPQGEQFF
clone size: .; J gene: TRBJ1-1; D gene: TRBD1; V gene: TRBV6-5; CDR3 protein: CASSLSGTGSTEAFF
clone size: few; J gene: TRBJ2-6; D gene: .; V gene: TRBV28; CDR3 protein: CASFSGANVLTF
clone size: .; J gene: TRBJ1-4; D gene: TRBD1; V gene: TRBV4-1; CDR3 protein: CASSQAYTGGDEKLFF
clone size: .; J gene: TRBJ2-1; D gene: TRBD2; V gene: TRBV6-1; CDR3 protein: CASREHLAGGNEQFF
clone size: .; J gene: TRBJ2-5; D gene: .; V gene: TRBV30; CDR3 protein: CAWSVGMLGQETQYF
clone size: few; J gene: TRBJ1-4; D gene: TRBD1; V gene: TRBV18; CDR3 protein: CASSRDSSADEKLFF
clone size: .; J gene: TRBJ2-7; D gene: .; V gene: TRBV28; CDR3 protein: CASSLGPGGYEQYF
clone size: .; J gene: TRBJ1-3; D gene: .; V gene: TRBV4-2; CDR3 protein: CASSSAAGSSGNTIYF
clone size: medium-sized; J gene: TRBJ1-1; D gene: TRBD1; V gene: TRBV6-5; CDR3 protein: CASSQDRGRTEAFF
clone size: .; J gene: TRBJ2-5; D gene: TRBD2; V gene: TRBV30; CDR3 protein: CAWTEGIAGGKTQYF
clone size: .; J gene: TRBJ1-2; D gene: .; V gene: TRBV5-1; CDR3 protein: CASSSGGLGYGYTF
clone size: .; J gene: TRBJ2-3; D gene: .; V gene: TRBV15; CDR3 protein: CATSMATDTQYF
clone size: .; J gene: TRBJ2-3; D gene: .; V gene: TRBV11-2; CDR3 protein: CASSDQPDTQYF
clone size: .; J gene: TRBJ2-7; D gene: TRBD1; V gene: TRBV6-6; CDR3 protein: CASRIPGGERQYF
clone size: .; J gene: TRBJ1-5; D gene: TRBD1; V gene: TRBV7-8; CDR3 protein: CASSLVGRGRMSNQPQHF
clone size: .; J gene: TRBJ2-3; D gene: .; V gene: TRBV7-8; CDR3 protein: CASSPLRGEGLGDTQYF
clone size: .; J gene: TRBJ2-3; D gene: TRBD2; V gene: TRBV18; CDR3 protein: CASSPPSGGITDTQYF
clone size: .; J gene: TRBJ2-6; D gene: .; V gene: TRBV5-6; CDR3 protein: CASSFRGAFRNSGANVLTF
clone size: .; J gene: TRBJ1-6; D gene: .; V gene: TRBV7-2; CDR3 protein: CASSLRTGMGNSPLHF
clone size: once; J gene: TRBJ2-6; D gene: .; V gene: TRBV7-9; CDR3 protein: CASSTGPRLTSGANVLTF
clone size: .; J gene: TRBJ1-2; D gene: .; V gene: TRBV16; CDR3 protein: CASSQFRGSYGYTF
clone size: .; J gene: TRBJ2-1; D gene: TRBD2; V gene: TRBV7-2; CDR3 protein: CASSYTSGSNNEQFF
clone size: .; J gene: TRBJ2-3; D gene: .; V gene: TRBV4-1; CDR3 protein: CASSLRLGGNADTQYF
clone size: .; J gene: TRBJ2-1; D gene: .; V gene: TRBV5-1; CDR3 protein: CASSSRSGTKYNEQFF
clone size: .; J gene: TRBJ1-5; D gene: .; V gene: TRBV7-9; CDR3 protein: CASSFGPNQPQHF
clone size: .; J gene: TRBJ1-3; D gene: .; V gene: TRBV5-1; CDR3 protein: CASSPSIGGGENTIYF
clone size: few; J gene: TRBJ2-7; D gene: .; V gene: TRBV6-5; CDR3 protein: CASSYSRGPYEQYF
clone size: .; J gene: TRBJ2-1; D gene: TRBD2; V gene: TRBV7-9; CDR3 protein: CASSLWRAGVHYNEQFF
clone size: medium-sized; J gene: TRBJ2-7; D gene: .; V gene: TRBV5-1; CDR3 protein: CASSDGLGTSYEQYF
clone size: .; J gene: TRBJ2-5; D gene: .; V gene: TRBV19; CDR3 protein: CGGAGEETQYF
clone size: .; J gene: TRBJ2-3; D gene: TRBD2; V gene: TRBV7-3; CDR3 protein: CASSGERGSTDTQYF
clone size: .; J gene: TRBJ2-3; D gene: .; V gene: TRBV7-2; CDR3 protein: CASRPAGDTQYF
clone size: .; J gene: TRBJ2-1; D gene: TRBD2; V gene: TRBV30; CDR3 protein: CALSGTRGFQFF
clone size: once; J gene: TRBJ1-4; D gene: .; V gene: TRBV28; CDR3 protein: CASSLGLGGLDEKLFF
clone size: few; J gene: TRBJ1-1; D gene: TRBD1; V gene: TRBV27; CDR3 protein: CASSLRGLGNTEAFF
clone size: .; J gene: TRBJ1-4; D gene: TRBD1; V gene: TRBV30; CDR3 protein: CAWRQYWDRGSGELFF
clone size: .; J gene: TRBJ2-2; D gene: .; V gene: TRBV2; CDR3 protein: CASSEALLTGGLFF
clone size: .; J gene: TRBJ1-1; D gene: .; V gene: TRBV5-4; CDR3 protein: CASSPRDGNTEAFF
clone size: .; J gene: TRBJ1-1; D gene: .; V gene: TRBV19; CDR3 protein: CASSTGRYYEAFF
clone size: .; J gene: TRBJ2-3; D gene: TRBD2; V gene: TRBV28; CDR3 protein: CASSFLAGTDTQYF
clone size: few; J gene: TRBJ1-4; D gene: .; V gene: TRBV27; CDR3 protein: CASRAATNEKLFF
clone size: .; J gene: TRBJ1-1; D gene: TRBD1; V gene: TRBV5-1; CDR3 protein: CASSGIQGARTEAFF
clone size: once; J gene: TRBJ2-5; D gene: .; V gene: TRBV11-2; CDR3 protein: CASSFSSVQETQYF
clone size: .; J gene: .; D gene: TRBD2; V gene: TRBV10-2; CDR3 protein: CASSRASGGPVSYEQYF
clone size: .; J gene: TRBJ2-6; D gene: TRBD1; V gene: TRBV9; CDR3 protein: CASGTGVSGANVLTF
clone size: .; J gene: TRBJ2-5; D gene: TRBD1; V gene: TRBV15; CDR3 protein: CATSTWDRGRLGSQYF
clone size: .; J gene: .; D gene: TRBD1; V gene: TRBV27; CDR3 protein: CASYQRQGRGIEQYF
clone size: few; J gene: TRBJ2-1; D gene: TRBD2; V gene: TRBV6-6; CDR3 protein: CASRPRGTSRYNEQFF
clone size: .; J gene: TRBJ1-1; D gene: .; V gene: TRBV7-9; CDR3 protein: CASSSPAIGGAEAFF